This TCR beta chain stems from a study of technical replicates of blood from a handful of donors. The method was immunoSEQ multiplex PCR; TCRdb's version includes in-frame clones alone and lacks a portion of them. Among tens of thousands of clones listed, around 94% were seen once. This clone was detected once. This clonotype originated in a human donor in good health. The sample taken for sequencing was T cells isolated from PBMCs.

The CDR3 loop reads CASSQDLGGDADEQYF. CDR3 nucleotides: TGCGCCAGCAGCCAAGATCTTGGGGGGGATGCGGACGAGCAGTACTTC. V and J are TRBV4-1 and TRBJ2-7; 7 bases are shared with TRBD2. The germline V gene encodes CDR1 MGHRA and CDR2 YSYEKL. Trimming took 0 bases from V and 5 from J; bases not matched to a gene: 10. The CDR3 is 16 amino acids.